A selection of T cell receptor beta chains follows, all from one sample in a study of cytomegalovirus exposure and HLA in healthy donors. This table comes from immunoSEQ multiplex PCR, and its TCRdb copy is limited to in-frame clones, with some not included. The sample consists of about 150,000 clones, more than 60% of them appearing once. The sample taken for sequencing was PBMCs. Source of these receptors: a woman aged 55-69 years in good health and CMV-seronegative. The CDR3 runs from the conserved cysteine through the conserved F or W. A D gene is named only where the DNA matches it firmly. Rows may omit the clone size; those that give it use once, few, many or a size class.

V gene	D gene	clone size	J gene	CDR3 protein	CDR3 DNA
TRBV5-1	TRBD2	NA	TRBJ2-1	CASSAPSGRAENEQFF	TGCGCCAGCAGCGCCCCTAGCGGGAGGGCTGAGAATGAGCAGTTCTTC
TRBV4-2	TRBD1	NA	TRBJ2-3	CASSPGQGKTDTQYF	TGTGCCAGCAGCCCGGGACAGGGTAAGACAGATACGCAGTATTTT
TRBV5-1	TRBD2	NA	TRBJ2-7	CASSPSGTYEQYF	TGCGCCAGCAGCCCGAGCGGGACCTACGAGCAGTACTTC
TRBV28	TRBD1	once	TRBJ1-5	CASSLGTGGLQPQHF	TGTGCCAGCAGTTTAGGGACAGGGGGCCTTCAGCCCCAGCATTTT
TRBV7-6	TRBD2	NA	TRBJ2-3	CASSSGLAPFTDTQYF	TGTGCCAGCAGCTCAGGACTAGCCCCCTTCACAGATACGCAGTATTTT
TRBV7-6	NA	NA	TRBJ2-1	CASGDGGNEQFF	TGTGCCAGCGGGGACGGAGGGAATGAGCAGTTCTTC
TRBV7-2	TRBD2	few	TRBJ2-7	CASSITSSGVLYEQYF	TGTGCCAGCAGCATAACCTCTAGCGGGGTTCTATACGAGCAGTACTTC
TRBV6-5	TRBD1	few	TRBJ1-1	CASSYFTGDTEAFF	TGTGCCAGCAGTTACTTTACAGGGGACACTGAAGCTTTCTTT
TRBV28	NA	few	TRBJ1-1	CATGGYQAFF	TGTGCCACCGGGGGATATCAAGCTTTCTTT
TRBV2	NA	NA	TRBJ2-7	CASSRKAGSYEQYF	TGTGCCAGCAGCCGAAAGGCAGGGTCCTACGAGCAGTACTTC
TRBV7-3	NA	many	TRBJ2-1	CASRPQGEQFF	TGTGCCAGCAGACCTCAGGGGGAGCAGTTCTTC
TRBV5-1	NA	NA	TRBJ1-2	CASSFFGYGYTF	TGCGCCAGCAGCTTCTTCGGCTATGGCTACACCTTC
TRBV2	TRBD2	few	TRBJ2-7	CASSLAGGYEQYF	TGTGCCAGCTCTTTAGCGGGGGGTTACGAGCAGTACTTC
TRBV28	TRBD1	NA	TRBJ1-2	CASSLYRGVGGYTF	TGTGCCAGCAGTCTGTACAGGGGCGTGGGGGGCTACACCTTC
TRBV5-6	TRBD2	NA	TRBJ2-2	CASSWGLAAGELFF	TGTGCCAGCAGCTGGGGACTAGCGGCCGGGGAGCTGTTTTTT
TRBV7-9	NA	NA	TRBJ2-1	CASSPSGSGGLYNEQFF	TGTGCCAGCAGCCCCTCGGGTAGCGGCGGACTCTACAATGAGCAGTTCTTC
TRBV7-6	NA	NA	TRBJ2-2	CASSLVYRTGELFF	TGTGCCAGCAGCTTAGTCTACAGGACCGGGGAGCTGTTTTTT
TRBV5-6	NA	NA	TRBJ1-2	CASSLDYAAGGYTF	TGTGCCAGCAGCTTGGATTACGCCGCGGGCGGCTACACCTTC
TRBV6-5	TRBD2	once	TRBJ2-1	CASSYASAGGLNEQFF	TGTGCCAGCAGTTACGCCTCGGCGGGAGGGCTCAATGAGCAGTTCTTC
TRBV9	TRBD1	few	TRBJ2-1	CASSASGTGLQAEQFF	TGTGCCAGCAGCGCCTCCGGGACAGGGCTTCAGGCTGAGCAGTTCTTC
TRBV7-2	TRBD2	NA	TRBJ2-3	CASSGGGGDTQYF	TGTGCCAGCAGCGGCGGGGGAGGGGATACGCAGTATTTT
TRBV19	TRBD1	NA	TRBJ1-5	CASSIPGDSQPQHF	TGTGCCAGTAGTATTCCAGGGGACAGTCAGCCCCAGCATTTT
TRBV5-8	TRBD1	few	TRBJ1-1	CASSPGTGGGRTEAFF	TGTGCCAGCAGCCCCGGGACAGGGGGTGGGAGGACTGAAGCTTTCTTT
TRBV9	TRBD2	NA	TRBJ2-5	CASSFGTSGARSETQYF	TGTGCCAGCAGTTTTGGGACTAGCGGGGCCCGGTCGGAGACCCAGTACTTC
TRBV5-4	TRBD1	few	TRBJ1-2	CASSLGGQGGYGYTF	TGTGCCAGCAGCTTGGGAGGACAGGGTGGCTATGGCTACACCTTC
TRBV10-3	TRBD2	NA	TRBJ2-2	CAISGLAGGLYTGELFF	TGTGCCATCAGTGGACTAGCGGGAGGATTATACACCGGGGAGCTGTTTTTT
TRBV5-1	TRBD1	NA	TRBJ2-7	CASSPRTGSYEQYF	TGCGCCAGCAGCCCTCGGACAGGTTCCTACGAGCAGTACTTC
TRBV19	NA	NA	TRBJ1-5	CASTGEALNQPQHF	TGTGCCAGTACCGGGGAGGCACTCAATCAGCCCCAGCATTTT
TRBV6-5	TRBD1	NA	TRBJ1-5	CASRRTGGTQPQHF	TGTGCCAGCAGGAGGACAGGGGGCACTCAGCCCCAGCATTTT
TRBV2	NA	NA	TRBJ2-4	CASSWGDRIQYF	TGTGCCAGCAGTTGGGGGGATCGCATTCAGTACTTC
TRBV4-3	TRBD2	NA	TRBJ2-1	CASSAGTSISYNEQFF	TGCGCCAGCAGCGCCGGGACTAGCATATCCTACAATGAGCAGTTCTTC
TRBV7-6	NA	once	TRBJ2-5	CASALGGGGRQETQYF	TGTGCCAGCGCCTTGGGAGGGGGGGGGCGGCAAGAGACCCAGTACTTC
TRBV7-9	TRBD2	NA	TRBJ2-1	CSSSSTSGGWGEQFF	TGTTCCAGCAGCTCCACTAGCGGGGGGTGGGGTGAGCAGTTCTTC
TRBV19	TRBD1	NA	TRBJ2-3	CASSAGTGVADTQYF	TGTGCCAGTAGTGCGGGGACAGGGGTTGCAGATACGCAGTATTTT
TRBV7-3	TRBD1	NA	TRBJ2-1	CASSKPGGSYNEQFF	TGTGCCAGCAGCAAACCAGGGGGCTCCTACAATGAGCAGTTCTTC
TRBV30	TRBD1	NA	TRBJ1-5	CAWKHRGQPQHF	TGTGCCTGGAAGCACAGGGGGCAGCCCCAGCATTTT
TRBV7-3	TRBD2	NA	TRBJ2-3	CASSSQRGTTDTQYF	TGTGCCAGCAGCTCTCAGCGGGGAACCACAGATACGCAGTATTTT
TRBV6-1	TRBD1	NA	TRBJ1-5	CASTQGGYQPQHF	TGTGCCAGCACCCAGGGGGGCTATCAGCCCCAGCATTTT
TRBV6-4	TRBD1	NA	TRBJ2-1	CASSHDRGDEQFF	TGTGCCAGCAGTCACGACAGGGGGGATGAGCAGTTCTTC
TRBV9	NA	NA	TRBJ1-5	CASSPTAGMGNQPQHF	TGTGCCAGCAGCCCCACGGCGGGGATGGGCAATCAGCCCCAGCATTTT
TRBV7-2	TRBD2	NA	TRBJ2-1	CASSLSHGLAGGNEQFF	TGTGCCAGCAGCTTATCTCATGGACTAGCGGGGGGCAATGAGCAGTTCTTC
TRBV5-1	TRBD2	few	TRBJ2-5	CASSPAVAGEGETQYF	TGCGCCAGCAGCCCGGCCGTAGCGGGAGAGGGAGAGACCCAGTACTTC
TRBV14	NA	few	TRBJ1-1	CASSPRGAGNTEAFF	TGTGCCAGCAGCCCCCGGGGGGCGGGGAACACTGAAGCTTTCTTT
TRBV2	NA	NA	TRBJ1-2	CASGALYGYTF	TGTGCCAGCGGGGCCTTATATGGCTACACCTTC